The sequence of this T cell receptor beta chain was determined in a study of CD4 and CD8 cells across lung adenocarcinoma regions. Samples came from patients with localized non-small cell lung adenocarcinoma. In germline, CDR1 is MNHNS, CDR2 SASEGT. This CDR3 has 17 residues. The V gene end was trimmed by 2 bases and the J gene end by 3 bases; junction bases not matched to a gene: 9. TCRdb independently ran MiXCR on the PCR reads; one entry per CDR3 protein. This table holds 20,000 to 30,000 distinct CDR3 sequences, under 60% found once. Sequences were obtained from CD8+ T cells from the center of a lung tumor. This sequence was found in a male donor with lung adenocarcinoma. The CD4 and CD8 labels of this study may be unreliable. This chain links TRBV6-1 with TRBJ2-4; 8 bases match TRBD1. CDR3 in DNA: TGTGCCAGCAGTGAAAAGTGGAACAGGGGGGACAAAAACATTCAGTACTTC. This gives the protein CASSEKWNRGDKNIQYF.